The T cell receptor (beta chain) under discussion was sequenced for a study of blood T cell repertoires in COVID-19 (dated by TCRdb to 2018 to 2020). Turning to the overall study: Samples from collaborators originated in the United States, Italy and Spain and spanned both the acute and convalescent phases of COVID-19. The prospective study material was composed of cDNA or gDNA derived from T cells, B-cell-depleted T cells, or PBMCs. Deeply sampled blood TCRbeta repertoires from subjects exposed to, actively infected with, or recovered from COVID-19 were included in the dataset. The repertoires were released in a freely available public database intended as a resource for research on the immune response to SARS-CoV-2. Samples were obtained from the ongoing ImmuneRACE study (first 160 participants) and from about 1,300 subjects provided by 6 global collaborators. The sample metadata nearly always contained a de-identified subject ID, COVID-19 status, age in years and sex. HLA class I and class II types, where available, came from metadata supplied by the sample provider rather than from assay-based typing. Results and caveats for the whole study, not just this receptor: The quantity of clinical and demographic metadata differed by source and by participant and was supplied without curation.

The collaborating institutions used their own protocols to collect whole blood in K2EDTA tubes. For TCRbeta analysis, collaborators shipped samples as frozen whole blood, isolated PBMCs, or DNA extracted from either of those sample types. A note on this clone: The clone's antigen remains unknown. Base qualities are not provided; no much larger clone lies one nucleotide away.

The immunoSEQ Assay, a bias-controlled multiplex PCR, was used to amplify TCRbeta CDR3 regions from genomic DNA. In the authors' own workflow: The number of nucleated cells in each sample was estimated by amplification of reference gene primers within the assay. Sequence reads were collapsed and filtered to measure the absolute abundance of every unique TCRbeta CDR3 rearrangement. For each sample, productive Simpson clonality was calculated by taking the square root of Simpson's diversity index across productive rearrangements. Held by TCRdb, this immuneACCESS table contains in-frame sequences only and omits some clones. Under half of the omission traces to an unresolved V gene where checked; the cause of the rest is unknown. V and J calls and clone size follow that table, whereas D and trimming were derived from the DNA. The sample contains approximately 50,000 clones, around 79% of them found a single time. The leading ten clones occupy about 25% of the sample.

The junction carries 10 bases between V and J, which are trimmed by 0 bases and 0 bases respectively. CDR1 and CDR2 (MGHRA, YSYEKL) derive from the germline V gene. There are 16 amino acids in the CDR3, from cysteine to phenylalanine inclusive. Only CDR3 DNA remains: 48 bases, in frame from the first base. The specimen was peripheral blood. The chain is assembled from TRBV4-1 and TRBJ2-3; the best D guess is TRBD2, with 6 bases matching. The sequence was collected from an older man with acute or convalescent COVID-19. The nucleotides are TGCGCCAGCAGCCAAGAGGGACTCCCGAGCACAGATACGCAGTATTTT. The encoded protein is CASSQEGLPSTDTQYF.